This TCR beta chain was identified during a study of blood T cell repertoires in COVID-19. This clone has just a few counts. Between the trimmed V and J ends, which lost 2 bases and 15 bases, there was a span of 14 bases. The germline CDR1 and CDR2 sequences are MNHNY and SVGAGI (reference sequence). The CDR3 runs to 12 residues. The assay was immunoSEQ multiplex PCR, and TCRdb's table has in-frame clones only and misses some. The repertoire holds more than 200,000 clones, with approximately 90% as singletons. The specimen sequenced was peripheral blood. The V gene is TRBV6-6, the J gene TRBJ1-5, with D unclear. This TCR was recovered from a man in his 70s with acute or convalescent COVID-19. CDR3 region: CASSYLGLPRHF. CDR3 bases: TGTGCCAGCAGTTACCTCGGACTGCCGAGGCATTTT.